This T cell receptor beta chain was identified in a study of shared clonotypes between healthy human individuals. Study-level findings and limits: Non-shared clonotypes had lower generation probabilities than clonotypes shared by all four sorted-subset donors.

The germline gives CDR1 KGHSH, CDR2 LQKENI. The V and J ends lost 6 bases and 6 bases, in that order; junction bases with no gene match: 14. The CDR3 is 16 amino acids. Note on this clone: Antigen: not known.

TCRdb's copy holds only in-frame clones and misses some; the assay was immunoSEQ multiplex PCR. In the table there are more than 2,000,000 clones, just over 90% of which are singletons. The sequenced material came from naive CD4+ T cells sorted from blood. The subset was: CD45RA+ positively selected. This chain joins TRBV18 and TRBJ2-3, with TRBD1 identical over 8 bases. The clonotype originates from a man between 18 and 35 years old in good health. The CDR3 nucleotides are TGTGCCAGCTCTTCGACCGGGACAGGTTATGCGGATACGCAGTATTTT. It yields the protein CASSSTGTGYADTQYF.